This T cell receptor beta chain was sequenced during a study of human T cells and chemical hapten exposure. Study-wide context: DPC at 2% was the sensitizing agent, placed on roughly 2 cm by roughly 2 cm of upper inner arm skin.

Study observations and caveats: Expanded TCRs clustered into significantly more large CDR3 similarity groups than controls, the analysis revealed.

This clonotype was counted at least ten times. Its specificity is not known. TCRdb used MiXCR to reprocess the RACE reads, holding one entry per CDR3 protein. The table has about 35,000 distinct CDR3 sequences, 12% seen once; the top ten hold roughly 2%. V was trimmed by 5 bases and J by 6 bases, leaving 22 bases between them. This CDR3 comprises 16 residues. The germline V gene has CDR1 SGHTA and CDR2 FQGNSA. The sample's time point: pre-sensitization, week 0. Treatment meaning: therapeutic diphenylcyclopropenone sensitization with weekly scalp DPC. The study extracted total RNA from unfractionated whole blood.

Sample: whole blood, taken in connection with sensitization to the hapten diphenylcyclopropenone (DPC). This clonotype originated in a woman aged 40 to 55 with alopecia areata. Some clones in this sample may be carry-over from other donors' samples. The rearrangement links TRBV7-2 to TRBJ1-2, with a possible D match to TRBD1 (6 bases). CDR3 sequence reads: CASSPSGLGGFNGYTF. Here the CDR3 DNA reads TGTGCCAGCAGCCCTAGCGGGTTAGGGGGGTTTAATGGCTACACCTTC.